Reported below is one T cell receptor beta chain. This sample stems from a study of blood T cells in healthy people across ages. Sample-barcoded 5' priming and a J-beta primer mix drove a second PCR of roughly 7 to 11 cycles. A single record per CDR3 protein comes from TCRdb applying MiXCR to the 5' RACE reads. The table lists roughly 1,000,000 distinct CDR3 sequences, about 25% of them singletons, with approximately 0.71% in the top ten. This same sample was also part of a study on T cells of mothers and their children.

The source material was blood. The clonotype originates from a girl aged 2-10 years in good health.

The CDR3 sequence: CASSTEPNYGYTF. The CDR3 nucleotides read TGTGCCAGCAGTACAGAACCTAACTATGGCTACACCTTC. V usage is TRBV6-1 and J usage is TRBJ1-2; D is unclear. V was cut by 5 bases and J by 0 bases, with 7 bases left in between. Germline V gene sequence: CDR1 MNHNS, CDR2 SASEGT. The CDR3 spans 13 residues.